These 28 T cell receptor beta chains originate from one sample sequenced in a study of cytotoxic CD8 clonotypes in ibrutinib-treated CLL. Only in-frame clones appear in the TCRdb table, and some are missing; sequencing was by immunoSEQ multiplex PCR. The sample includes about 25,000 clones, 70% to 90% of them seen just once. Sequences were derived from PBMCs, sampled after 24 months of ibrutinib treatment. All receptors come from a human donor with chronic lymphocytic leukemia.

The gene calls are TRBV5-1 and TRBJ2-7; D may match TRBD1 or TRBD2 (6 bases each). Trimming stripped 0 bases from V and 4 bases from J, with 17 bases between. Germline values: CDR1 SGHRS, CDR2 YFSETQ. The CDR3 contains 16 residues. The CDR3 loop reads CASSLAGGGLFYEQYF. In DNA, the CDR3 is TGCGCCAGCAGCTTGGCCGGGGGCGGACTGTTTTACGAGCAGTACTTC.

This clone showed up just once. The rearrangement joins TRBV5-5 to TRBJ1-4, with 8 positions matching TRBD1. V gave up 2 bases and J gave up 7 bases; unmatched junction bases: 4. The germline gives CDR1 SGHKS, CDR2 YYEKEE (reference sequence). CDR3 length: 14 amino acids. CDR3 region: CASSLGQGFEKLFF. Written as DNA, the CDR3 is TGTGCCAGCAGCTTAGGACAGGGATTTGAAAAACTGTTTTTT. Supplemented by reference TRBV5-5 and TRBJ1-4, the full variable domain reads DAGVTQSPTHLIKTRGQQVTLRCSPISGHKSVSWYQQVLGQGPQFIFQYYEKEERGRGNFPDRFSARQFPNYSSELNVNALLLGDSALYLCASSLGQGFEKLFFGSGTQLSVL.

In its sample, this clone was seen a few times. This chain links TRBV7-3 with TRBJ2-2; 7 bases line up with TRBD1. CDR3 length: 15 residues. Germline assignment: CDR1 SGHTA and CDR2 FQGTGA. With V trimmed by 1 base and J by 6 bases, 5 bases remained unmatched. CDR3 sequence (DNA): TGTGCCAGCAGCTTAAGTCAGGGGGAACCCGGGGAGCTGTTTTTT. It specifies CASSLSQGEPGELFF.

The J gene is TRBJ2-5, the V gene TRBV7-9; D gene uncertain. Germline V gene lookup returns CDR1 SEHNR and CDR2 FQNEAQ (reference sequence). V was pared by 4 bases and J by 1 base, with 7 bases between. The CDR3 totals 13 residues. In DNA form, the CDR3 reads TGTGCCAGCAGCTCCGGCCCCCAAGAGACCCAGTACTTC. It encodes CASSSGPQETQYF. Together with reference TRBV7-9 and TRBJ2-5, the CDR3 gives the full variable domain: DTGVSQNPRHKITKRGQNVTFRCDPISEHNRLYWYRQTLGQGPEFLTYFQNEAQLEKSRLLSDRFSAERPKGSFSTLEIQRTEQGDSAMYLCASSSGPQETQYFGPGTRLLVL.

The chain recombines TRBV7-9 with TRBJ2-7; 10 bases agree with TRBD1. V shed 1 base, J shed 2 bases, and the junction held 5 bases outside the gene matches. Germline V gene sequence: CDR1 SEHNR, CDR2 FQNEAQ (reference sequence). This CDR3 is 16 amino acids long. The CDR3 nucleotides are TGTGCCAGCAGCTTAGGTATGGGGACAGGGGCCTACGAGCAGTACTTC. Translation: CASSLGMGTGAYEQYF.

This clone was seen more than once but under ten times. The rearrangement links TRBV9 to TRBJ1-6; D not certain. V lost 0 bases, J lost 10 bases, and 14 bases lay in between. The germline V gene encodes CDR1 SGDLS and CDR2 YYNGEE. CDR3 length equals 15 residues. Written as DNA, the CDR3 is TGTGCCAGCAGCGTAGATACGGCCCAAACCTCACCCCTCCACTTT. Protein product: CASSVDTAQTSPLHF.

This sequence joins TRBV9 and TRBJ2-5; 9 bases map to TRBD1. Unmatched junction bases numbered 15, after V lost 3 bases and J lost 0 bases. Germline V gene data show CDR1 as SGDLS and CDR2 as YYNGEE. The CDR3 is 19 amino acids. The CDR3 DNA follows: TGTGCCAGCAGCGGAAGCCCCATCGGCGACAGGGGGTACCAAGAGACCCAGTACTTC. Its protein product is CASSGSPIGDRGYQETQYF.

DNA of the CDR3: TGTGCCAGCAGCTTAACCATAGGAAAGAACACTGAAGCTTTCTTT. This sequence encodes CASSLTIGKNTEAFF. The rearrangement uses TRBV11-1 and TRBJ1-1; D gene unclear. From germline, CDR1 is SGHAT and CDR2 FQDESV (reference sequence). The CDR3 is made up of 15 amino acids. V was clipped by 2 bases and J by 1 base, with 11 bases between them.

This clone has only one observation. This chain connects TRBV6-1 to TRBJ2-3, with TRBD2 matching 7 bases. The J segment lost 4 bases and the V segment lost 0 bases, leaving 1 base of the junction unmatched. This CDR3 is built from 14 residues. Germline V lookup: CDR1 MNHNS, CDR2 SASEGT. The CDR3 DNA sequence: TGTGCCAGCAGTGAAGCGGGGGGGTCAGATACGCAGTATTTT. Amino acids: CASSEAGGSDTQYF.

V gene TRBV30 combines with J gene TRBJ2-7, with D maybe TRBD1 (6 bases). Trimming took 0 bases from V and 2 from J, leaving 11 bases between them. Per germline, CDR1 GTSNPN and CDR2 SVGIG (reference sequence). This CDR3 comprises 14 residues. CDR3 nucleotide sequence: TGTGCCTGGAGTGTAAGGCGGACAGCCTACGAGCAGTACTTC. It yields the protein CAWSVRRTAYEQYF.

V usage is TRBV27 and J usage is TRBJ1-5; 8 bases are shared with TRBD1. V lost 6 bases, J lost 3 bases, and 7 bases stayed unmatched. The CDR3 loop spans 15 amino acids. Germline lookup yields CDR1 MNHEY and CDR2 SMNVEV (reference sequence). In DNA form, the CDR3 reads TGTGCCAGCAGCCGGCAGGGGGCTTTCAATCAGCCCCAGCATTTT. Protein sequence: CASSRQGAFNQPQHF.

The V gene is TRBV7-2, the J gene TRBJ2-7; 7 positions match TRBD1. The germline CDR1 and CDR2 sequences are SGHTA and FQGNSA. The CDR3 runs to 14 residues. Trimming at V came to 4 bases and at J to 4 bases, leaving 7 bases not matched to a gene. CDR3 sequence (DNA): TGTGCCAGCAGCTGGGACAGAAACGTTTACGAGCAGTACTTC. Residues: CASSWDRNVYEQYF. The full variable domain, with the rest looked up from reference TRBV7-2 and TRBJ2-7, is GAGVSQSPSNKVTEKGKDVELRCDPISGHTALYWYRQSLGQGLEFLIYFQGNSAPDKSGLPSDRFSAERTGGSVSTLTIQRTQQEDSAVYLCASSWDRNVYEQYFGPGTRLTVT.

The rearrangement links TRBV5-5 to TRBJ2-3; D possibly corresponds to TRBD2 (6 bases). This CDR3 has 16 amino acids. The germline gives CDR1 SGHKS, CDR2 YYEKEE (reference sequence). V gave up 2 bases and J gave up 5 bases, with 18 bases separating them. The CDR3 reads CASSFGAGRRQDTQYF. Written as DNA, the CDR3 is TGTGCCAGCAGCTTCGGGGCGGGGAGGCGGCAAGATACGCAGTATTTT. The variable domain in full, with the rest retrieved from reference TRBV5-5 and TRBJ2-3, is DAGVTQSPTHLIKTRGQQVTLRCSPISGHKSVSWYQQVLGQGPQFIFQYYEKEERGRGNFPDRFSARQFPNYSSELNVNALLLGDSALYLCASSFGAGRRQDTQYFGPGTRLTVL.

V usage is TRBV21-1 and J usage is TRBJ1-4; whether TRBD1, the table's D call, matches the DNA was not checked. TRBV21-1 is listed as a pseudogene. This CDR3 comprises 15 residues. For the CDR3, the DNA is TGTGCCAGCAGCAAAGGGGGGCCCGCGAATGAAAAACTGTTTTTT. The encoded protein is CASSKGGPANEKLFF.

This clone has a single count. The chain joins TRBV2 to TRBJ2-7; 9 bases match TRBD1. Germline CDR1 and CDR2: SNHLY and FYNNEI. The CDR3 loop spans 15 amino acids. Trimming removed 5 bases from V and 5 bases from J; junction bases left unmatched: 10. CDR3 protein: CASSFSGTGFHEQYF. CDR3 DNA: TGTGCCAGCAGTTTTTCCGGGACAGGGTTCCACGAGCAGTACTTC.

The chain's CDR3 is CASSQVWASGGALTEQYF. The CDR3 DNA is TGTGCCAGCAGCCAAGTATGGGCTAGCGGGGGGGCCCTGACCGAGCAGTACTTC. This rearrangement joins TRBV4-2 to TRBJ2-7; 12 bases align to TRBD2. This CDR3 is 18 amino acids long. Trimming cost V 1 base and J 6 bases; bases outside gene matches: 13. Per germline, CDR1 LGHNA and CDR2 YNFKEQ.

This chain joins TRBV11-3 and TRBJ2-2; D ambiguous. Germline values: CDR1 SGHNT, CDR2 YENEEA. The CDR3 is 13 amino acids. The ends were cut back, 5 bases at V and 5 bases at J, with 9 bases in the middle. The CDR3 nucleotides are TGTGCCAGCAGCCCACACCGAACCGGGGAGCTGTTTTTT. It codes for CASSPHRTGELFF.

The rearrangement uses TRBV5-1 and TRBJ2-1, with 13 bases fitting TRBD2. The trim removed 3 bases at V and 4 bases at J, leaving 4 bases unmatched. Germline assignment: CDR1 SGHRS and CDR2 YFSETQ. This CDR3 region has 16 residues. Here the CDR3 DNA reads TGCGCCAGCAGCTCCTTGACTAGCGGGGGGTACAATGAGCAGTTCTTC. This codes for CASSSLTSGGYNEQFF.

This rearrangement joins TRBV5-1 to TRBJ1-6, with 8 bases aligning to TRBD1. The V and J ends lost 2 bases and 7 bases, in that order; junction bases with no gene match: 8. Germline CDR1 reads SGHRS; CDR2 reads YFSETQ. The CDR3 length is 16 residues. CDR3 residues: CASSFRTGSINSPLHF. In nucleotides, the CDR3 is TGCGCCAGCAGCTTCAGGACAGGGTCAATCAATTCACCCCTCCACTTT.

The V gene is TRBV19, the J gene TRBJ1-5, with TRBD1 matching 7 bases. In germline, CDR1 is LNHDA, CDR2 SQIVND (reference sequence). V gave up 5 bases and J gave up 0 bases; unmatched junction bases: 7. This CDR3 has 16 amino acids. The CDR3 nucleotides read TGTGCCAGTAGTCTAGGACAGGCCTATAGCAATCAGCCCCAGCATTTT. Protein sequence: CASSLGQAYSNQPQHF. The variable domain in full, with the rest retrieved from reference TRBV19 and TRBJ1-5, is DGGITQSPKYLFRKEGQNVTLSCEQNLNHDAMYWYRQDPGQGLRLIYYSQIVNDFQKGDIAEGYSVSREKKESFPLTVTSAQKNPTAFYLCASSLGQAYSNQPQHFGDGTRLSIL.

V gene TRBV6-1 combines with J gene TRBJ2-7, with TRBD2 matching 10 bases. From germline, CDR1 is MNHNS and CDR2 SASEGT. Trimming removed 4 bases from V and 1 base from J; junction bases left unmatched: 4. This CDR3 is 15 amino acids long. CDR3 residues: CASSASGGPSYEQYF. The DNA for the CDR3 is TGTGCCAGCAGTGCTAGCGGGGGCCCTTCCTACGAGCAGTACTTC.

The V call is TRBV5-8, the J call TRBJ2-5; a weak D match, TRBD2 (6 bases). The CDR3 is 13 amino acids. The germline V gene encodes CDR1 SGHTS and CDR2 YDEGEE. The V gene lost 2 bases and the J gene lost 5 bases, with 10 bases spanning the gap. DNA of the CDR3: TGTGCCAGCAGCTTTTGGGGGGAGGAGACCCAGTACTTC. Its translation is CASSFWGEETQYF. Full variable domain (remainder filled in from reference TRBV5-8 and TRBJ2-5): EAGVTQSPTHLIKTRGQQATLRCSPISGHTSVYWYQQALGLGLQFLLWYDEGEERNRGNFPPRFSGRQFPNYSSELNVNALELEDSALYLCASSFWGEETQYFGPGTRLLVL.

This chain joins TRBV7-9 and TRBJ1-2; a weak D match, TRBD1 (5 bases). The CDR3 loop spans 14 amino acids. V lost 4 bases, J lost 10 bases, and 19 bases lay in between. The germline V gene has CDR1 SEHNR and CDR2 FQNEAQ (reference sequence). In DNA form, the CDR3 reads TGTGCCAGCAGCTACGAGCGGGACTTTCCATACTACACCTTC. This gives the protein CASSYERDFPYYTF. The full variable domain, with the rest looked up from reference TRBV7-9 and TRBJ1-2, is DTGVSQNPRHKITKRGQNVTFRCDPISEHNRLYWYRQTLGQGPEFLTYFQNEAQLEKSRLLSDRFSAERPKGSFSTLEIQRTEQGDSAMYLCASSYERDFPYYTFGSGTRLTVV.

V gene TRBV5-4 combines with J gene TRBJ2-7, with TRBD1 matching over 7 bases. This CDR3 comprises 14 residues. V was clipped by 3 bases and J by 5 bases; unmatched bases: 8. Germline V gene lookup returns CDR1 SGHNT and CDR2 YYREEE (reference sequence). CDR3 amino acids: CASSSVDRPHEQYF. Here the CDR3 DNA reads TGTGCCAGCAGCTCCGTGGACAGGCCACACGAGCAGTACTTC. The whole variable domain, filled in from reference TRBV5-4 and TRBJ2-7, reads ETGVTQSPTHLIKTRGQQVTLRCSSQSGHNTVSWYQQALGQGPQFIFQYYREEENGRGNFPPRFSGLQFPNYSSELNVNALELDDSALYLCASSSVDRPHEQYFGPGTRLTVT.

V and J are TRBV2 and TRBJ1-1; 7 nucleotides agree with TRBD1. The junction had 4 bases not matched to a gene; V was cut back by 5 bases and J by 4 bases. CDR3 length: 13 amino acids. Germline lookup yields CDR1 SNHLY and CDR2 FYNNEI. CDR3 in amino acids: CASSRQGPTEAFF. The CDR3 DNA reads TGTGCCAGCAGTAGACAGGGACCCACTGAAGCTTTCTTT. Based on the CDR3 plus reference TRBV2 and TRBJ1-1, the full variable domain is EPEVTQTPSHQVTQMGQEVILRCVPISNHLYFYWYRQILGQKVEFLVSFYNNEISEKSEIFDDQFSVERPDGSNFTLKIRSTKLEDSAMYFCASSRQGPTEAFFGQGTRLTVV.

The chain carries TRBV7-2 and TRBJ2-1, with 7 positions matching TRBD2. This CDR3 spans 15 amino acids. Losses at the gene ends were 3 bases for V and 5 bases for J; bases not matched to a gene: 7. CDR1 and CDR2 from the germline V gene are SGHTA and FQGNSA. The CDR3 DNA follows: TGTGCCAGCAGCTTTTTGCTAGCGGACAACAATGAGCAGTTCTTC. It translates to CASSFLLADNNEQFF.

The V gene is TRBV28, the J gene TRBJ1-5, with 9 bases that match TRBD1. Germline lookup yields CDR1 MDHEN and CDR2 SYDVKM. Trimming removed 6 bases from V and 1 base from J; junction bases left unmatched: 4. The CDR3 has 15 residues. This chain's CDR3 is CASRQTGGSNQPQHF. The CDR3 DNA is TGTGCCAGCAGACAGACAGGGGGGAGCAATCAGCCCCAGCATTTT.

There are a few counts of this clone. The chain links TRBV7-8 to TRBJ2-1; TRBD2 aligns across 9 bases. Germline CDR1 reads SGHVS; CDR2 reads FQNEAQ. V shed 4 bases and J 4 bases; nucleotides not matched to a gene: 11. The CDR3 is made up of 17 amino acids. The DNA for the CDR3 is TGTGCCAGCAGCTACATCTTTAGCGGGGGAGAATACAATGAGCAGTTCTTC. Translation: CASSYIFSGGEYNEQFF.